A selection of T cell receptor beta chains follows, all from one sample in a study of post-analysis software for immune sequencing data. A single record per CDR3 protein comes from TCRdb applying MiXCR to the PCR reads. The sample records fewer than 850,000 distinct CDR3 sequences, roughly 27% being singletons. Input material: blood. These receptors all stem from a girl between 5 and 17 years old with multiple sclerosis. Each CDR3 is given with its conserved first and last residue. The D gene is left open where the match is weak. Clone size is stated in some rows and not others, as once, few, many or a class when expanded.

J gene	D gene	V gene	clone size	CDR3 DNA	CDR3 protein
TRBJ2-1	-	TRBV28	-	TGTGCCAGCAGTTTTTTTAACGGGATGAATGAGCAGTTCTTC	CASSFFNGMNEQFF
TRBJ2-3	TRBD1	TRBV7-2	-	TGTGCCAGCAGGATGGACAGGGGGCCCACAGATACGCAGTATTTT	CASRMDRGPTDTQYF
TRBJ1-2	-	TRBV11-2	-	TGTGCCAGCAGCAACGGACAGCCCCGACCCTTTGGCTACACCTTC	CASSNGQPRPFGYTF
TRBJ2-4	TRBD1	TRBV9	-	TGTGCCAGCAGCGTAGCTGTAGGGGGCGGCCTCGCCAAAAACATTCAGTACTTC	CASSVAVGGGLAKNIQYF
TRBJ2-3	-	TRBV7-8	-	TGTGCCAGCAGCCAACCGGGGCGTAAAGTTAGCACAGATACGCAGTATTTT	CASSQPGRKVSTDTQYF
TRBJ1-5	-	TRBV6-5	few	TGTGCCAGCAGTTACTCGGGCGGGAGTGGACGCAATCAGCCCCAGCATTTT	CASSYSGGSGRNQPQHF
TRBJ1-6	-	TRBV7-2	few	TGTGCCAGCAGTCACCACCGATCTCGGGGGTCACCCCTCCACTTT	CASSHHRSRGSPLHF
TRBJ2-7	-	TRBV6-6	-	TGTGCCAGCAGTTCATCGAGGGTGGGGGAGCAGTACTTC	CASSSSRVGEQYF
TRBJ2-2	TRBD1	TRBV18	-	TGTGCCAGCTCCGATGGACAGGGAAACACCGGGGAGCTGGTTTTT	CASSDGQGNTGELVF
TRBJ2-5	-	TRBV4-2	once	TGTGCCAGCAGCAGGACGGGTAACGGCGACAAAGAGACCCAGTACTTC	CASSRTGNGDKETQYF
TRBJ1-2	-	TRBV6-5	few	TGTGCCAGCAGTTACCAAAAAGGGGGCTATGGCTACACCTTC	CASSYQKGGYGYTF
TRBJ1-4	TRBD1	TRBV5-1	-	TGCGCCAGCAGCTTCGAGGGGGCCTGGGGTGAAAAACTGTTTTTT	CASSFEGAWGEKLFF
TRBJ2-5	TRBD1	TRBV29-1	-	TGCAGCGTTGAGGGGACAGGGAGCTACGGGCAGTACTTC	CSVEGTGSYGQYF
TRBJ2-3	-	TRBV5-5	-	TGTGCCAGCACCGAAAAAGGGAGACCAGGGAGCACAGATACGCAGTATTTT	CASTEKGRPGSTDTQYF
TRBJ2-5	TRBD1	TRBV7-2	few	TGTGCCAGCAGCTTACCGGGACAGGGATCAGAGACCCAGTACTTC	CASSLPGQGSETQYF
TRBJ2-7	-	TRBV20-1	-	TGCAGTGCTAGAGTTGAGCGACCACCCTACGAGCAGTACTTC	CSARVERPPYEQYF
TRBJ2-5	TRBD2	TRBV4-1	-	TGCGCCAGCAGCCAAGAGCTTGGGCTAGCGGGGGGGGCACAAGAGACCCAGTACTTC	CASSQELGLAGGAQETQYF
TRBJ2-7	-	TRBV20-1	-	TGCAGTGCTAAGGGTTCCGAGCAGTACTTC	CSAKGSEQYF
TRBJ2-1	TRBD1	TRBV20-1	few	TGCAGTGCTAGACCCTCCCCAGGGACAGGGGTGCCGGTAGCGCAGTTCTTC	CSARPSPGTGVPVAQFF
TRBJ2-1	-	TRBV9	few	TGTGCCAGCAGCTTCGAGTGGGCGGATGAGCAGTTCTTC	CASSFEWADEQFF
TRBJ2-5	-	TRBV12-3/TRBV12-4	-	TGTGCCAGCAGCGTATTTGCCAGGGGCCTCCAAGAGACCCAGTACTTC	CASSVFARGLQETQYF
TRBJ2-5	TRBD2	TRBV7-9	few	TGTGCCAGCAGCTGGCCTAGCGGGGTGGTTGGAGAGACCCAGTACTTC	CASSWPSGVVGETQYF
TRBJ2-3	TRBD1	TRBV2	-	TGTGCCAGCAGGGAGAGGGACAGTTCCTCCCAGTATTTT	CASRERDSSSQYF
TRBJ2-7	-	TRBV6-2/TRBV6-3	few	TGTGCCAGCAGGCGGGACACAAGCCGTGGTTACGAGCAGTACTTC	CASRRDTSRGYEQYF
TRBJ2-5	-	TRBV20-1	few	TGCAGTGCTAGACCCCCAACCCGGAAGGCCCAGTACTTC	CSARPPTRKAQYF
TRBJ2-3	-	TRBV6-5	-	TGTGCCAGCAGTTACCTGGACGTCTCTAGCACAGATACGCAGTATTTT	CASSYLDVSSTDTQYF
TRBJ2-7	TRBD1	TRBV10-2	few	TGCGCCAGCAGTGACTCAGGGACAGGCTACGAGCAGTACTTC	CASSDSGTGYEQYF
TRBJ2-5	TRBD1	TRBV5-1	-	TGCGCCAGCACGCTCGGGACAGGGGCCTACCAAGAGACCCAGTACTTC	CASTLGTGAYQETQYF
TRBJ1-5	-	TRBV4-3	-	TGCGCCAGCAGCCCGGGACCGGACGGTCATCAGCCCCAGCATTTT	CASSPGPDGHQPQHF
TRBJ2-6	TRBD2	TRBV28	few	TGTGCCAGCAGTCCTACTGTCAGCGGGAGGGCCTCTGGGGCCAACGTCCTGACTTTC	CASSPTVSGRASGANVLTF
TRBJ1-6	-	TRBV20-1	-	TGCAGTGCCGGACGGCCCGGATGGAATTCACCCCTCCACTTT	CSAGRPGWNSPLHF
TRBJ2-3	TRBD2	TRBV11-2	-	TGTGCCAGCAGCCGGACTAGCGGGGGTCGGAGCACAGATACGCAGTATTTT	CASSRTSGGRSTDTQYF
TRBJ1-1	-	TRBV24-1	-	TGTGCCACCAGTGATTTGGGGAAGTCCCCCCCTGAAGCTTTCTTT	CATSDLGKSPPEAFF
TRBJ2-1	TRBD1	TRBV25-1	-	TGTGCCAGCAGCGGGACAGGAGAAGAGACCCAGTTCTTC	CASSGTGEETQFF
TRBJ1-6	-	TRBV18	-	TGTGCCAGCTCACCGGCAGGTGTGAATTCACCCCTCCACTTT	CASSPAGVNSPLHF
TRBJ2-1	-	TRBV5-1	once	TGCGCCAGCAGTCGGCGGGTTCTTCCTCTAGTCTCCTACAATGAGCAGTTCTTC	CASSRRVLPLVSYNEQFF
TRBJ2-7	TRBD2	TRBV29-1	many	TGCAGCGTTGGAGCGGGAGGGCCCTACGAGCAGTACTTC	CSVGAGGPYEQYF
TRBJ2-7	-	TRBV25-1	many	TGTGCCAGCAGTGCTTGGGACGGCTCCTACGAGCAGTACTTC	CASSAWDGSYEQYF
TRBJ1-2	TRBD1	TRBV6-5	-	TGTGCCAGCAACCCACAGGGGGCTGACTATGGCTACACCTTC	CASNPQGADYGYTF
TRBJ1-2	TRBD1	TRBV7-2	-	TGTGCCAGCAGCCATAAAGGGGACAGGGACTATGGCTACACCTTC	CASSHKGDRDYGYTF
TRBJ1-5	-	TRBV6-2/TRBV6-3	-	TGTGCCAGCAGTTACGACAGTGGGGGACTCAATCAGCCCCAGCATTTT	CASSYDSGGLNQPQHF
TRBJ2-5	TRBD1	TRBV5-1	few	TGCGCCAGCAGCTTGCTTCCGACAGGGGGAGGGGAGACCCAGTACTTC	CASSLLPTGGGETQYF
TRBJ2-7	TRBD1	TRBV7-9	few	TGTGCCAGCACCCCGGGTGCAGGGGGCATCTACGAGCAGTACTTC	CASTPGAGGIYEQYF
TRBJ1-2	-	TRBV20-1	-	TGCAGTGCTAGCAGGACAGTACTGCACTATGGCTGCACCTTC	CSASRTVLHYGCTF
TRBJ2-7	-	TRBV28	-	TGTGCCAGCAGGTTAGTTAGACCTGGGGAGCAGTACTTC	CASRLVRPGEQYF
TRBJ1-1	-	TRBV28	-	TGTGCCAGCAGGGTAGACAGGCCAATCACTGAAGCTTTCTTT	CASRVDRPITEAFF
TRBJ2-7	-	TRBV20-1	-	TGCAGTGCACCTGGTAGCACAGGTCGCCCCTCCTACGAGCAGTACTTC	CSAPGSTGRPSYEQYF
TRBJ2-1	TRBD2	TRBV20-1	few	TGCAGTGCCCGAGAACTAGCGGGAGGGACTGGTGAGCAGTTCTTC	CSARELAGGTGEQFF
TRBJ2-4	-	TRBV14	-	TGTGCCAGCAGCCAAGGTCCTAAAAACATTCAGTACTTC	CASSQGPKNIQYF
TRBJ2-7	TRBD1	TRBV5-1	-	TGCGCCAGCAGCCAAACAGGGGGCTCGACCTACGAGCAGTACTTC	CASSQTGGSTYEQYF
TRBJ1-2	TRBD1	TRBV12-3/TRBV12-4	few	TGTGCCAGCAGCCGGAGAACCGGGACAGGGGGCTCGGATGGCTACACCTTC	CASSRRTGTGGSDGYTF
TRBJ2-5	-	TRBV6-5	few	TGTGCCAGCAGTTACCACTGGGCCCAGTACTTC	CASSYHWAQYF
TRBJ2-7	TRBD1	TRBV6-6	-	TGTGCCAGCAGTGACCTCGGACAGGGGCTTGGCTACGAGCAGTACTTC	CASSDLGQGLGYEQYF
TRBJ2-6	-	TRBV5-6	-	TGTGCCAGCAGCTTGGAAGGTATTGGGGGGAACGGGGCCAACGTCCTGACTTTC	CASSLEGIGGNGANVLTF